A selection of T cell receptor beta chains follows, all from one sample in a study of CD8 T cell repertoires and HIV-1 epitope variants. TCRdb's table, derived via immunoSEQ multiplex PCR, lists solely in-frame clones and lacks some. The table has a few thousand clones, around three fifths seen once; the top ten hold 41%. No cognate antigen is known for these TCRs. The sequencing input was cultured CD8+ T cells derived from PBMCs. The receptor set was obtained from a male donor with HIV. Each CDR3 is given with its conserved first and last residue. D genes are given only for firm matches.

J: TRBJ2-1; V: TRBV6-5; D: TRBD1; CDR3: CASSSGQGINEQFF
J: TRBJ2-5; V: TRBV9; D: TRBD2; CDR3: CASSGRDYERQTQYF
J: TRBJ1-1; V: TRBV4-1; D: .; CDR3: CASSQDHGGLNTEAFF
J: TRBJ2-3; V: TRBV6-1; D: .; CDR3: CASSEIRDTQYF
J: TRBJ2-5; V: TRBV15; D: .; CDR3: CATSRDVGGETQYF
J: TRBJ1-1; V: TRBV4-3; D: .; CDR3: CASSQGGRNTEAFF
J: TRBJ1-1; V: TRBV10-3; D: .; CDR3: CAISEDRLNTEAFF
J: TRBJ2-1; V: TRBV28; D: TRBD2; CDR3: CASSSGAGGTWNEQFF
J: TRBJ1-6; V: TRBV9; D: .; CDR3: CASSPRLGNNSPLHF
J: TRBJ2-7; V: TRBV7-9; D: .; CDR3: CASSPVQGSYEQYF
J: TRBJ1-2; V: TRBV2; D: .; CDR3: CASSWWGGYTF
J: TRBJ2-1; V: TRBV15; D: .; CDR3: CATSSAISWQQFF
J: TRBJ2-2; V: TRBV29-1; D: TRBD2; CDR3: CSPEGLAGGPAGELFF
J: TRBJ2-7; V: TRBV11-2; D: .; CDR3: CASSLEAGGFYEQYF
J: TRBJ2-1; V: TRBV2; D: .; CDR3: CASSSEGIYSYNEQFF
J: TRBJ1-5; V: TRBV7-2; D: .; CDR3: CASSLRSGENQPQHF
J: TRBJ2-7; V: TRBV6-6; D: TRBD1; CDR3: CASSYQGVNEQYF
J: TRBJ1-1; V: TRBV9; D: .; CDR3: CASSPGGLADTEAFF
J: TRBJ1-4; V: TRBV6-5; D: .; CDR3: CASSSTGTNEKLFF
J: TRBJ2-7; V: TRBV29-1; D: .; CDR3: CSVQGSYEQYF
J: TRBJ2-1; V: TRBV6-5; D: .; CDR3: CASSSPTIYNEQFF
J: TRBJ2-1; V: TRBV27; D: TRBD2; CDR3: CASSLQWLADGNEQFF
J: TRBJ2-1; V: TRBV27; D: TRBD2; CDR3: CASSLLAGGSEQFF
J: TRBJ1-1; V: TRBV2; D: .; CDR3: CASSDWGNTEAFF
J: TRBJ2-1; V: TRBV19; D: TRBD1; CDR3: CASSIGTGPNNEQFF
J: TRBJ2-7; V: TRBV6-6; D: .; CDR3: CASSYSQGYEQYF
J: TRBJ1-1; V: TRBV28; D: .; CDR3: CASSLLGSGEAFF
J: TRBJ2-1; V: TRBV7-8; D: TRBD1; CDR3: CASSLAGTGGSDEQFF
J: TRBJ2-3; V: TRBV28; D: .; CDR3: CASSLAFSTDTQYF
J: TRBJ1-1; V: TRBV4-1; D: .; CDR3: CASSQESRLEAFF
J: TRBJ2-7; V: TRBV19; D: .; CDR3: CASSITLGRESYEQYF
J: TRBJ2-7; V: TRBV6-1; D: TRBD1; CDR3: CASSEEGTGASYEQYF
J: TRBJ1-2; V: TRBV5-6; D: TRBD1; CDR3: CASTELTGTHYGYTF
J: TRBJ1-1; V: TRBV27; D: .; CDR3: CASSLPGGVGAFF
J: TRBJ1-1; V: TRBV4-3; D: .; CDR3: CASSQMTGNTEAFF
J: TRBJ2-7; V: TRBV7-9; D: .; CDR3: CASSFSGKDYEQYF
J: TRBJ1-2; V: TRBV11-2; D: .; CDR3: CASSPTGSGYGYTF
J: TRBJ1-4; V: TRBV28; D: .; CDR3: CASSLSLNGGITVTNEKLFF
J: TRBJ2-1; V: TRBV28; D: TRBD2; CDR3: CASSLWYATSGPPRLSIEQFF
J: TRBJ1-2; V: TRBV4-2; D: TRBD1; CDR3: CASSLGDSGRGGYTF
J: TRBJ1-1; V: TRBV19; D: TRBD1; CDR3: CASSIGRGDTEAFF
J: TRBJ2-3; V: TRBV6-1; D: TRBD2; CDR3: CASSMGLALNTQYF
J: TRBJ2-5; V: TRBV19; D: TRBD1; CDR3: CASSETGRGETQYF
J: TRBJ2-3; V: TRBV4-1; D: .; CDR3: CASSQGRGGWPDTQYF
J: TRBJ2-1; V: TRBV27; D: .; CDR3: CASSLSRGGGEQFF
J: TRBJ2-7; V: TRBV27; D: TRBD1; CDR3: CASSPQTGSSSYEQYF
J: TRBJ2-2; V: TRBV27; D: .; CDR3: CASSPEQGNTGELFF
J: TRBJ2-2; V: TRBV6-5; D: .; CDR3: CASSYSGGPNTGELFF
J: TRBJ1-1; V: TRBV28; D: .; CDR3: CASSMTGRRNTEAFF
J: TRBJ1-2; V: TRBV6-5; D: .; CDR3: CASSYTSVNYGYTF
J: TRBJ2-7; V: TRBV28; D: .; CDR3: CASRPEGGRHEQCF
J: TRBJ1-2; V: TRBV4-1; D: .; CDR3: CASSQWRLNYGYTF
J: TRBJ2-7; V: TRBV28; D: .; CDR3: CASSAGDTSYEQYF
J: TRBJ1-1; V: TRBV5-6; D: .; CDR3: CASSWALNTEAFF
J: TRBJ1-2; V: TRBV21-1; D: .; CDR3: CASSKGGSRNYGYTF